This T cell receptor beta chain was identified in a study of blood T cell repertoires in COVID-19. The study drew participants aged about 18 to 95 years from 20 to 30 US areas. The table came from immunoSEQ multiplex PCR; TCRdb's copy has only in-frame clones and leaves some out. Of 150,000 to 200,000 clones in the sample, around 82% were seen once. Germline V CDR1 and CDR2: WSHSY, SAAADI. V lost 6 bases and J lost 8, with 13 bases in between. This CDR3 contains 12 residues. J is TRBJ1-2 and V is TRBV10-2; perhaps TRBD1 as D (6 bases). The source material was PBMCs or T cells enriched from blood (not recorded which). The receptor was isolated from a woman aged 45-65 years with acute COVID-19. CDR3 coding DNA: TGCGCCAGCAGCCCCGACAGGCCGGGCTACACCTTC. Translation: CASSPDRPGYTF.